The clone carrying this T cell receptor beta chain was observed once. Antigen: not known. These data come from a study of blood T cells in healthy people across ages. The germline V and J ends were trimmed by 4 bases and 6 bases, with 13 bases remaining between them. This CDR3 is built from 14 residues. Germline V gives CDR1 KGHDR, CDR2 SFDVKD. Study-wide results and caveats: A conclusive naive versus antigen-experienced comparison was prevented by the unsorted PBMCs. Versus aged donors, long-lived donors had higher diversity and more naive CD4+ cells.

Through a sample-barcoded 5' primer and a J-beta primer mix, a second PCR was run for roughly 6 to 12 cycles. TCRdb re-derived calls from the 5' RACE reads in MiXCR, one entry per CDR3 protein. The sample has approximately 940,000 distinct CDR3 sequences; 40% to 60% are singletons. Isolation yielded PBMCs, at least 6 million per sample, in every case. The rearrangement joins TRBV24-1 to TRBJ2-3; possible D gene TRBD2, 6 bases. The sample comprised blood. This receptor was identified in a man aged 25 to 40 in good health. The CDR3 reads CATSDLTEGDTQYF. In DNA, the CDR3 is TGTGCCACCAGTGACCTCACGGAGGGGGATACGCAGTATTTT.